Sequencing of this T cell receptor (beta chain) was carried out in a study of naive and memory T cell subsets. The CDR3 runs 15 residues. Deletions cut 1 base from V and 0 bases from J, with 6 bases between. Germline values: CDR1 SGHAT, CDR2 FQNNGV. An equimolar mix of two oligonucleotides served as the beta constant-region primer for TRBC1 and TRBC2. The ligated cDNA underwent four PCR rounds using SP2 and nested alpha and beta constant-region primers. The cDNA 3' end received a ligated single-stranded oligonucleotide carrying the SP2 primer and a 12-nucleotide UMI. TCRdb reanalysed the UMI-ligation and nested PCR reads using MiXCR and keeps one entry per CDR3 protein. The sample comprises 8,500 to 10,000 distinct CDR3 sequences, less than 7% of which are singletons, and roughly three fifths rests with the top ten. Sequential positive selection took CD4 T cells first, then CD8 T cells. Four subsets defined by CD45RA and CD27 were sorted after CD3, CD4, CD8 and live/dead staining.

This clonotype was seen repeatedly, ten times or more. Antigen: not known. Regarding the study as a whole: From naive to CM, EM and EMRA, diversity decreased and Gini increased.

The specimen was CD4+ TEMRA cells from blood. Subset specified: effector memory re-expressing CD45RA, CD45RA+ CD27-. This clonotype was sampled from a human donor in good health. This sequence joins TRBV11-2 and TRBJ2-2; no firm D call. CDR3 sequence: CASSLVGSNTGELFF. CDR3 sequence (DNA): TGTGCCAGCAGCTTAGTGGGTTCGAACACCGGGGAGCTGTTTTTT.